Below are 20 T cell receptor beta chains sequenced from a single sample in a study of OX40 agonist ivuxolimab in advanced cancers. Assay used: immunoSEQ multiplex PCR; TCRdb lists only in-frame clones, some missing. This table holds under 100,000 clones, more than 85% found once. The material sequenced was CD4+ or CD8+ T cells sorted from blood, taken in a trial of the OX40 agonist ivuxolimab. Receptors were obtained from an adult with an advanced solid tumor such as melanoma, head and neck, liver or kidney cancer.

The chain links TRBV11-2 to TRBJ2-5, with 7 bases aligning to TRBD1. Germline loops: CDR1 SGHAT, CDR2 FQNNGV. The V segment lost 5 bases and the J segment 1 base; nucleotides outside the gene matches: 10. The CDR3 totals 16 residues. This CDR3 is CASSTRDGTVQETQYF. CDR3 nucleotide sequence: TGTGCCAGCAGCACTCGCGACGGGACAGTCCAAGAGACCCAGTACTTC. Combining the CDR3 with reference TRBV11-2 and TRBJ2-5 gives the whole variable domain EAGVAQSPRYKIIEKRQSVAFWCNPISGHATLYWYQQILGQGPKLLIQFQNNGVVDDSQLPKDRFSAERLKGVDSTLKIQPAKLEDSAVYLCASSTRDGTVQETQYFGPGTRLLVL.

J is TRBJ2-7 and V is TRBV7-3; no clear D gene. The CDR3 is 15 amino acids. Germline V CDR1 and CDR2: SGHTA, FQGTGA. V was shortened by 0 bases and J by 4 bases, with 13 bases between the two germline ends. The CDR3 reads CASSLTPGSVYEQYF. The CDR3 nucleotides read TGTGCCAGCAGCTTAACCCCCGGGTCGGTTTACGAGCAGTACTTC.

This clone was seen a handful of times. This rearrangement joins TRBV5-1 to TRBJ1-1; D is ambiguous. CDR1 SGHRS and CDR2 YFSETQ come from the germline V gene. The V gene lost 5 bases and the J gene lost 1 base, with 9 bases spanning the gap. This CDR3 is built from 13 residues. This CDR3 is CASSVSANTEAFF. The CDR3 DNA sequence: TGCGCCAGCAGTGTGTCAGCGAACACTGAAGCTTTCTTT.

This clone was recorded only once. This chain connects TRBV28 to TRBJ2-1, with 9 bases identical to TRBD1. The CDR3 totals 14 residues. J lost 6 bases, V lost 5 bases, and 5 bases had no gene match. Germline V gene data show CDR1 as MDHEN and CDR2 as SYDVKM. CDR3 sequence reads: CASSPGTGINEQFF. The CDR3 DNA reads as TGTGCCAGCAGTCCCGGGACAGGGATCAATGAGCAGTTCTTC.

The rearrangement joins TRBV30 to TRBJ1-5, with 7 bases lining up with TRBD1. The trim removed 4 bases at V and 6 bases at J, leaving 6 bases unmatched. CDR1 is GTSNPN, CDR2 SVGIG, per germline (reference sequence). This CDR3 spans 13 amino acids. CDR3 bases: TGTGCCTGGAACAGGGGTGAGGCTCAGCCCCAGCATTTT. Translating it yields CAWNRGEAQPQHF.

The DNA for the CDR3 is TGTGCCAGCAGACGGGACAGGGCGGGGGAGCAGTACTTC. Protein product: CASRRDRAGEQYF. The chain couples TRBV7-2 to TRBJ2-7, with 9 nucleotides matching TRBD1. Per germline, CDR1 SGHTA and CDR2 FQGNSA. There are 13 residues in the CDR3. V trimming: 6 bases; J trimming: 7 bases; junction bases outside the gene matches: 7.

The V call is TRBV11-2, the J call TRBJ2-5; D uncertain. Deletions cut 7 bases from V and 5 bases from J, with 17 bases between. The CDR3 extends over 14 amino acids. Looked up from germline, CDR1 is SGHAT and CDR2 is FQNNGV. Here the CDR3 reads CASTPMSVRETQYF. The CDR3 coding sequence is TGTGCCAGCACCCCAATGAGCGTTAGGGAGACCCAGTACTTC.

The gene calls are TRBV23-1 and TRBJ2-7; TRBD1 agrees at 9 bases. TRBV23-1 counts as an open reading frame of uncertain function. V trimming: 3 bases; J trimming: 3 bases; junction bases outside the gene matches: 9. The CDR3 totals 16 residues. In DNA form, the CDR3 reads TGCGCCAGCAGTCACTGTGGGACAGGGAATCTCTACGAGCAGTACTTC. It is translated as CASSHCGTGNLYEQYF.

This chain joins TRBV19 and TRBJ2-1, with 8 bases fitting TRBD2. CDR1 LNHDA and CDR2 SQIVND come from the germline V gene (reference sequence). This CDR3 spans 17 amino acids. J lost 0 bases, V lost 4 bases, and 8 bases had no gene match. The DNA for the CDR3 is TGTGCCAGTAGTAGGCAGACTAGCGCTAGCTCCTACAATGAGCAGTTCTTC. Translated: CASSRQTSASSYNEQFF.

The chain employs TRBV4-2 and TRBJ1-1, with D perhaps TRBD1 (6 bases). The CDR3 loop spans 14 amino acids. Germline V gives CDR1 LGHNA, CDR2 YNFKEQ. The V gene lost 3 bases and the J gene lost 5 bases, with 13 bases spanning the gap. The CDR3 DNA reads TGTGCCAGCAGCCACTCGACAGGTGGGACTGAAGCTTTCTTT. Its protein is CASSHSTGGTEAFF.

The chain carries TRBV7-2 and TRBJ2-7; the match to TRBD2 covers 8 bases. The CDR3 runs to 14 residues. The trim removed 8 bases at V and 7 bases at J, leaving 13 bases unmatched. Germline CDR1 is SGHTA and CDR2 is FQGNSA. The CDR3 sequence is CASGEAGGKGEQYF. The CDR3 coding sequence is TGTGCCAGCGGCGAGGCGGGGGGAAAAGGAGAGCAGTACTTC.

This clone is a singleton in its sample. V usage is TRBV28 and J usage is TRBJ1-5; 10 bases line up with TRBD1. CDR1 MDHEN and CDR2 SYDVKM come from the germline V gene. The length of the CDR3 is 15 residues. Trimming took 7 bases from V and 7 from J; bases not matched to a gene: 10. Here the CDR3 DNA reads TGTGCCAGCACCCCCTCGGGACAGGGGCGGCAGCCCCAGCATTTT. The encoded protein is CASTPSGQGRQPQHF.

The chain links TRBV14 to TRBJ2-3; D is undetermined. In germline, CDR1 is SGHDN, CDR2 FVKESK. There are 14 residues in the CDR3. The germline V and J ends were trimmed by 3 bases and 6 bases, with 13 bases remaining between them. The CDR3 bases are TGTGCCAGCAGCCATCTCACCCTGCTGGATACGCAGTATTTT. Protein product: CASSHLTLLDTQYF.

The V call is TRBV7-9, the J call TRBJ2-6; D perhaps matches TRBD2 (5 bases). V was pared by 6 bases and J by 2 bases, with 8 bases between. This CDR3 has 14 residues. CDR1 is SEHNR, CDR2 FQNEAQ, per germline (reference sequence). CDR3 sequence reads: CASRAGAGANVLTF. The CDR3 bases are TGTGCCAGCAGGGCGGGCGCTGGGGCCAACGTCCTGACTTTC. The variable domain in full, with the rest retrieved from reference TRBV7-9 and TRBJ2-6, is DTGVSQNPRHKITKRGQNVTFRCDPISEHNRLYWYRQTLGQGPEFLTYFQNEAQLEKSRLLSDRFSAERPKGSFSTLEIQRTEQGDSAMYLCASRAGAGANVLTFGAGSRLTVL.

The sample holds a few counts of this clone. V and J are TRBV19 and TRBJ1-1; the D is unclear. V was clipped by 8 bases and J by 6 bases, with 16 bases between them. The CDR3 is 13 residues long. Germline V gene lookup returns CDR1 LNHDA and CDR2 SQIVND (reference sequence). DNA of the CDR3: TGTGCCAGTGTCCTGTTGGCTCGCGCTGAAGCTTTCTTT. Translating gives CASVLLARAEAFF.

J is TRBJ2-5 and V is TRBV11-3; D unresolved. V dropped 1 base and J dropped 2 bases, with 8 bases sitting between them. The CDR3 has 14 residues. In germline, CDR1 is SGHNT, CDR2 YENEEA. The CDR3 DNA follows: TGTGCCAGCAGCTTAGGGACGGTACAAGAGACCCAGTACTTC. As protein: CASSLGTVQETQYF.

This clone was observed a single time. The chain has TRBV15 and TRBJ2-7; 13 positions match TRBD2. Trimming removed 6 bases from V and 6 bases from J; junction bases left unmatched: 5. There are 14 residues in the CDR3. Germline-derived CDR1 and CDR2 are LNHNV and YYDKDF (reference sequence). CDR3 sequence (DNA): TGTGCCACCAGTGGCCGGACTAGCGGGGGCGAGCAGTACTTC. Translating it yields CATSGRTSGGEQYF.

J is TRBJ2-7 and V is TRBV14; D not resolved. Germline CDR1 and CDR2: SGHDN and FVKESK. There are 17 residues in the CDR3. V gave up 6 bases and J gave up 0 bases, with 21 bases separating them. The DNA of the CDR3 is TGTGCCAGCAGGGATCGCGGCAAGACTCCCCCCTCCTACGAGCAGTACTTC. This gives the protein CASRDRGKTPPSYEQYF.

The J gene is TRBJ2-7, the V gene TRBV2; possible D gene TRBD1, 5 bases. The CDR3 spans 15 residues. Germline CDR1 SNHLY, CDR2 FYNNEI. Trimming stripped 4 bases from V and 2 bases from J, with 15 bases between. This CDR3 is CASSGVTAAPYEQYF. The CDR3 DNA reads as TGTGCCAGCAGTGGGGTGACAGCAGCTCCCTACGAGCAGTACTTC. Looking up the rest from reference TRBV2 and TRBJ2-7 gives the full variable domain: EPEVTQTPSHQVTQMGQEVILRCVPISNHLYFYWYRQILGQKVEFLVSFYNNEISEKSEIFDDQFSVERPDGSNFTLKIRSTKLEDSAMYFCASSGVTAAPYEQYFGPGTRLTVT.

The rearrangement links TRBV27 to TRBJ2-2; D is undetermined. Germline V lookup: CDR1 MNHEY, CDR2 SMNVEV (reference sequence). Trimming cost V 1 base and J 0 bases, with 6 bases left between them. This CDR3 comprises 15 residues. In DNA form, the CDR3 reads TGTGCCAGCAGTTTATTCCGAACGAACACCGGGGAGCTGTTTTTT. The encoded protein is CASSLFRTNTGELFF.